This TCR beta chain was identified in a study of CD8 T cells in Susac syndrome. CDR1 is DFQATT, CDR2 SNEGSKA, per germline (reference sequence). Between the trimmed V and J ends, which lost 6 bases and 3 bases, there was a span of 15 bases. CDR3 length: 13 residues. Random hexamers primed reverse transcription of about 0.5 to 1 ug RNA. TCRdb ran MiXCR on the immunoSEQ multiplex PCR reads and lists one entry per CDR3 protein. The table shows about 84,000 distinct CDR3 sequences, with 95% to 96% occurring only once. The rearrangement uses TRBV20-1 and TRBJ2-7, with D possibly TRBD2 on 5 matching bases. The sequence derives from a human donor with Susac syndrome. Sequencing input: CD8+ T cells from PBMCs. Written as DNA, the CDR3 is TGCAGTGCCCAGAACGCCCGGGACTACGAGCAGTACTTC. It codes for CSAQNARDYEQYF.